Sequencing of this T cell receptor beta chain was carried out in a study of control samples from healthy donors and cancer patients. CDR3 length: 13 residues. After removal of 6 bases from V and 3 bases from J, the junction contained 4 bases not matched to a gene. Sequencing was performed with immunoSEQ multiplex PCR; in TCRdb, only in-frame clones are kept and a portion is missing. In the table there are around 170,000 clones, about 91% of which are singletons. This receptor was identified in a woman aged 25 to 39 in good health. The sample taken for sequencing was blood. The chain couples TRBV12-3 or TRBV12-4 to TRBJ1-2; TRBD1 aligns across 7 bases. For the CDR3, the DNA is TGTGCCAGCAGCTATACAGGGGACTATGGCTACACCTTC. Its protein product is CASSYTGDYGYTF.